Below are 10 T cell receptor beta chains sequenced from a single sample in a study of CDR3 diversity in severe acne. TCRdb redid the calling of the PCR reads with MiXCR, one entry per CDR3 protein. The sample carries roughly 100,000 distinct CDR3 sequences, roughly half recorded once. The sample taken for sequencing was blood. These receptors were collected from a male donor with acne.

With regard to this clonotype: With a much larger clone just one base away, this may be a read error. J is TRBJ1-1 and V is TRBV5-1; no clear D gene. Trimming left V 3 bases short and J 4 bases short, with 13 bases between. The CDR3 loop spans 14 amino acids. Germline lookup yields CDR1 SGHRS and CDR2 YFSETQ. CDR3 nucleotides: TGCGCCAGCAGCTCGACCCTTGGTAGCACTGAAGCTTTCTTT. Translated: CASSSTLGSTEAFF.

The V call is TRBV6-5, the J call TRBJ1-1; no reliable D call. Trimming removed 10 bases from V and 5 bases from J, with 11 bases in between. Germline V CDR1 and CDR2: MNHEY, SVGAGI. This CDR3 comprises 11 residues. The CDR3: CATLINTEAFF. The DNA of the CDR3 is TGTGCCACCCTTATCAATACTGAAGCTTTCTTT.

The chain joins TRBV29-1 to TRBJ1-2; D uncertain. V lost 0 bases to trimming and J lost 0 bases, with 17 bases between them. The CDR3 spans 17 residues. In germline, CDR1 is SQVTM, CDR2 ANQGSEA. The CDR3 spells CSVEDGGIGAPNYGYTF. DNA of the CDR3: TGCAGCGTTGAAGATGGCGGGATTGGCGCACCTAACTATGGCTACACCTTC.

J is TRBJ1-2 and V is TRBV15; D ambiguous. The CDR3 is 15 amino acids. CDR1 and CDR2 from the germline V gene are LNHNV and YYDKDF (reference sequence). The ends were cut back, 5 bases at V and 2 bases at J, with 15 bases in the middle. CDR3 sequence reads: CATSPRTAANYGYTF. In DNA, the CDR3 is TGTGCCACCAGCCCCCGGACGGCCGCAAACTATGGCTACACCTTC.

This clonotype was seen ten or more times. The chain links TRBV7-2 to TRBJ2-1; D might be TRBD2 (6 bases). This CDR3 is 16 amino acids long. CDR1 and CDR2 (germline): SGHTA, FQGNSA. The germline V and J ends were trimmed by 1 base and 4 bases, with 14 bases remaining between them. This CDR3 reads CASSLGSSGNYNEQFF. CDR3 DNA: TGTGCCAGCAGCTTAGGGAGTAGCGGTAATTACAATGAGCAGTTCTTC. Full variable domain (remainder filled in from reference TRBV7-2 and TRBJ2-1): GAGVSQSPSNKVTEKGKDVELRCDPISGHTALYWYRQSLGQGLEFLIYFQGNSAPDKSGLPSDRFSAERTGGSVSTLTIQRTQQEDSAVYLCASSLGSSGNYNEQFFGPGTRLTVL.

J is TRBJ2-7 and V is TRBV7-6; TRBD1 agrees at 7 bases. Germline CDR1 and CDR2: SGHVS and FNYEAQ. The V and J ends lost 5 bases and 4 bases, in that order; junction bases with no gene match: 11. This CDR3 comprises 15 residues. CDR3 nucleotide sequence: TGTGCCAGCAGCCCCTTACAGGGGCACCTTTACGAGCAGTACTTC. Amino acids: CASSPLQGHLYEQYF.

With respect to this clonotype: The junction and the germline gene differ at one end; a read error may be behind it. CDR3: CASSQDLSRGRQLF. The CDR3, as DNA: TGTGCCAGCAGCCAAGATCTATCCCGGGGCAGGCAGCTCTTC. The chain has TRBV14 and TRBJ2-1; the D call may be TRBD1 or TRBD2 (5 bases each). The CDR3 loop spans 14 amino acids. Germline CDR1 SGHDN, CDR2 FVKESK.

As to this clonotype: A much larger clone sits a single nucleotide away, making a read error possible. This sequence joins TRBV2 and TRBJ1-2, with 11 positions matching TRBD1. Looked up from germline, CDR1 is SNHLY and CDR2 is FYNNEI. The V and J ends lost 10 bases and 8 bases, in that order; junction bases with no gene match: 18. This CDR3 has 16 amino acids. In nucleotides, the CDR3 is TGTGCCACCCTAGCCCAAGGACAGGGGGCGGGTGAAGGCTACACCTTC. Amino acids: CATLAQGQGAGEGYTF.

This clonotype was detected many times. The J gene is TRBJ1-2, the V gene TRBV20-1; D unresolved. This CDR3 is 12 amino acids long. Looked up from germline, CDR1 is DFQATT and CDR2 is SNEGSKA (reference sequence). V lost 3 bases and J lost 5, with 10 bases in between. CDR3 residues: CSASYKGYGYTF. Written as DNA, the CDR3 is TGCAGTGCTAGTTATAAGGGTTATGGCTACACCTTC.

In its sample, this clonotype was seen a few times. The rearrangement links TRBV11-2 to TRBJ2-7, with 10 bases matching TRBD2. Germline CDR1 SGHAT, CDR2 FQNNGV. The V and J ends lost 4 bases and 5 bases, in that order; junction bases with no gene match: 5. The CDR3 is made up of 14 amino acids. CDR3 nucleotides: TGTGCCAGCAGCTGGGCTAGCGGGAGCAACGAGCAGTACTTC. Translating it yields CASSWASGSNEQYF.